These 12 T cell receptor beta chains share one sample of origin, sequenced in a study of blood T cell repertoires in COVID-19. TCRdb's copy holds only in-frame clones and misses some; the assay was immunoSEQ multiplex PCR. The sample has 130,000 or so clones, over 60% seen once. Material: peripheral blood. The receptor source for this set is a woman in her seventies with acute or convalescent COVID-19.

The sample holds a few counts of this clone. V gene TRBV3-1 (or the pseudogene TRBV3-2) combines with J gene TRBJ2-5; 7 bases line up with TRBD2. Germline V lookup: CDR1 LGHDT, CDR2 YNNKEL (reference sequence). Trimming took 3 bases from V and 9 from J; bases not matched to a gene: 10. The CDR3 runs 14 residues. CDR3: CASSHSRGGVAQYF. The CDR3 nucleotides are TGTGCCAGCAGCCACTCACGGGGAGGGGTGGCCCAGTACTTC.

This clone was seen a few times. The genes are TRBV7-2 and TRBJ2-5; TRBD2 aligns across 11 bases. After removal of 4 bases from V and 5 bases from J, the junction contained 9 bases not matched to a gene. Germline V gene sequence: CDR1 SGHTA, CDR2 FQGNSA. The CDR3 sequence is 16 residues long. This CDR3 is CASSSNSGGAKETQYF. CDR3 DNA: TGTGCCAGCAGCTCCAATAGCGGGGGGGCCAAGGAGACCCAGTACTTC.

The genes are TRBV2 and TRBJ2-7, with a tentative D call TRBD1 (6 bases). Germline V gene sequence: CDR1 SNHLY, CDR2 FYNNEI. Trimming shortened V by 4 bases and J by 3 bases, and 16 bases separated the two germline ends. The CDR3 is made up of 15 amino acids. CDR3 DNA sequence: TGTGCCAGCAGTGCTACAGGGACCAAAGGCTACGAGCAGTACTTC. This encodes CASSATGTKGYEQYF.

The sample holds one count of this clone. The V call is TRBV10-3, the J call TRBJ1-2; 8 bases map to TRBD1. The germline V gene encodes CDR1 ENHRY and CDR2 SYGVKD. The V gene end was trimmed by 7 bases and the J gene end by 4 bases; junction bases not matched to a gene: 11. The CDR3 totals 15 residues. CDR3 sequence (DNA): TGTGCCATCAACCCCGGCGGACAGGGTCGCTATGGCTACACCTTC. This encodes CAINPGGQGRYGYTF.

This chain joins TRBV13 and TRBJ2-5; maybe TRBD2 (5 bases). Per the germline V gene, CDR1 is PRHDT and CDR2 is FYEKMQ (reference sequence). The ends were cut back, 6 bases at V and 3 bases at J, with 14 bases in the middle. The CDR3 consists of 14 residues. In DNA, the CDR3 is TGTGCCAGCAGACGACGGTGGGGAGAAGAGACCCAGTACTTC. Translating it yields CASRRRWGEETQYF. Combining the CDR3 with reference TRBV13 and TRBJ2-5 gives the whole variable domain AAGVIQSPRHLIKEKRETATLKCYPIPRHDTVYWYQQGPGQDPQFLISFYEKMQSDKGSIPDRFSAQQFSDYHSELNMSSLELGDSALYFCASRRRWGEETQYFGPGTRLLVL.

The chain couples TRBV15 to TRBJ1-6, with D possibly matching TRBD1 (5 bases). This CDR3 contains 16 residues. CDR1 and CDR2 (germline): LNHNV, YYDKDF (reference sequence). V lost 0 bases and J lost 10, with 16 bases in between. Here the CDR3 DNA reads TGTGCCACCAGCAGAGATCCAGGGCAGGGTGGGTCACCCCTCCACTTT. This sequence encodes CATSRDPGQGGSPLHF.

The chain recombines TRBV4-1 with TRBJ2-6, with D tentatively TRBD1 (5 bases). The germline V gene has CDR1 MGHRA and CDR2 YSYEKL. The CDR3 loop spans 16 amino acids. Trimming took 0 bases from V and 2 from J, leaving 8 bases between them. CDR3 amino acids: CASSQEEGAGANVLTF. For the CDR3, the DNA is TGCGCCAGCAGCCAAGAGGAAGGGGCTGGGGCCAACGTCCTGACTTTC.

The V gene is TRBV7-9, the J gene TRBJ2-5, with 7 positions matching TRBD1. Germline trimming cut 5 bases from V and 5 bases from J; bases unmatched to any gene: 11. CDR1 is SEHNR and CDR2 is FQNEAQ in the germline V gene (reference sequence). This CDR3 contains 15 residues. As DNA, the CDR3 is TGTGCCAGCAGCCGCCGGACGACAGGGTTGGAGACCCAGTACTTC. It translates to CASSRRTTGLETQYF.

The chain carries TRBV7-6 and TRBJ2-2; D gene ambiguous. Germline V CDR1 and CDR2: SGHVS, FNYEAQ. CDR3 length: 14 amino acids. Trimming removed 1 base at V and 1 base at J, with 4 bases between. The CDR3 loop is CASSLGQNTGELFF. CDR3 nucleotides: TGTGCCAGCAGCTTAGGTCAGAACACCGGGGAGCTGTTTTTT.

This clone was picked up a small number of times. This rearrangement joins TRBV6-5 to TRBJ1-3; D uncertain. V lost 2 bases to trimming and J lost 0 bases, with 11 bases between them. Germline lookup yields CDR1 MNHEY and CDR2 SVGAGI. This CDR3 is 16 amino acids long. The DNA of the CDR3 is TGTGCCAGCAGTTACCGGGTCGTCGGCTCTGGAAACACCATATATTTT. Its protein is CASSYRVVGSGNTIYF.

This clone was observed once. This chain connects TRBV11-2 to TRBJ2-7, with TRBD1 matching 9 bases. This CDR3 region has 15 residues. From germline, CDR1 is SGHAT and CDR2 FQNNGV. V was clipped by 6 bases and J by 5 bases; unmatched bases: 11. CDR3 in DNA: TGTGCCAGCAGTTTGTTTGGGACAGGGATGAACGAGCAGTACTTC. It yields the protein CASSLFGTGMNEQYF.

The count of this clone is one. The genes are TRBV10-1 and TRBJ1-5, with 7 bases identical to TRBD1. The CDR3 loop spans 17 amino acids. From germline, CDR1 is WNHNN and CDR2 SYGVQD (reference sequence). After removal of 8 bases from V and 0 bases from J, the junction contained 13 bases not matched to a gene. CDR3 amino acids: CASGFFDRVDSNQPQHF. The DNA for the CDR3 is TGCGCCAGCGGGTTTTTTGACAGGGTCGATAGCAATCAGCCCCAGCATTTT.